This TCR beta chain was documented in a study of blood T cell repertoires in COVID-19. Overall study: From T cells, B-cell-depleted T cells, or PBMCs came the material, which was cDNA or gDNA.

Trimming pared 5 bases from V and 4 bases from J, leaving 12 bases between. This CDR3 has 14 amino acids. Germline lookup yields CDR1 MDHEN and CDR2 SYDVKM. The authors' processing: Amplification with reference gene primers provided the estimates of nucleated cell counts. Assay: immunoSEQ multiplex PCR; the TCRdb copy retains only in-frame clones and omits some. V and J calls and clone size are copied from that table; D and trimming were computed from the DNA. The repertoire holds about 250,000 clones, with roughly 84% as singletons. The sequenced material came from peripheral blood. The chain recombines TRBV28 with TRBJ1-3; maybe TRBD1 (6 bases). This TCR came from a human donor with COVID-19, enrolled during active disease. The donor label of this sample is uncertain. CDR3 DNA: TGTGCCAGCAGTCCAGGGGAGGGAGGAAACACCATATATTTT. This codes for CASSPGEGGNTIYF.